These 9 T cell receptor beta chains share one sample of origin, sequenced in a study of cytomegalovirus exposure and HLA in healthy donors. PCR amplification relied on 60 Vbeta primers (plus 13 Jbeta primers). Here immunoSEQ multiplex PCR was the method, and the copy in TCRdb shows in-frame clones only, minus some. The sample records around 120,000 clones, 60% to 85% being singletons. The sample comprised PBMCs. The receptors were gathered from a woman aged 40 to 55 in good health and CMV-seropositive.

This clone was recorded a few times. The chain combines TRBV19 with TRBJ1-1; TRBD1 matches 7 bases. V lost 4 bases to trimming and J lost 0 bases; unmatched junction nucleotides: 2. In germline, CDR1 is LNHDA, CDR2 SQIVND (reference sequence). This CDR3 region has 14 residues. In DNA form, the CDR3 reads TGTGCCAGTAGTAGGGACAGATTGAACACTGAAGCTTTCTTT. This gives the protein CASSRDRLNTEAFF.

The chain uses TRBV19 and TRBJ2-7, with a weak D call TRBD1 (6 bases). The CDR3 totals 13 residues. The germline gives CDR1 LNHDA, CDR2 SQIVND (reference sequence). V shed 6 bases and J shed 4 bases, with 13 bases lying between them. The CDR3 spells CASRGAGDYEQYF. As DNA, the CDR3 is TGTGCCAGTAGGGGGGCAGGGGATTACGAGCAGTACTTC.

The genes are TRBV5-1 and TRBJ2-1; 10 nucleotides agree with TRBD2. V lost 4 bases, J lost 6 bases, and 13 bases stayed unmatched. The CDR3 has 17 amino acids. The germline V gene encodes CDR1 SGHRS and CDR2 YFSETQ. CDR3 in DNA: TGCGCCAGCAGCCTACCCAGCGGGAGGGCCGGGTTCAATGAGCAGTTCTTC. Translating it yields CASSLPSGRAGFNEQFF.

J is TRBJ1-2 and V is TRBV5-4; the match to TRBD1 covers 7 bases. The CDR3 has 14 amino acids. Per germline, CDR1 SGHNT and CDR2 YYREEE (reference sequence). V gave up 4 bases and J gave up 4 bases; unmatched junction bases: 7. The DNA of the CDR3 is TGTGCCAGCAGCCCCCGAGACAGGGCCTATGGCTACACCTTC. The encoded protein is CASSPRDRAYGYTF.

The chain carries TRBV10-3 and TRBJ2-7; TRBD1 matches at 10 bases. This CDR3 spans 15 amino acids. The V gene's germline CDR1 is ENHRY and CDR2 SYGVKD. The junction had 9 bases not matched to a gene; V was cut back by 3 bases and J by 7 bases. The CDR3 reads CAISDPRTGGYEQYF. The DNA of the CDR3 is TGTGCCATCAGTGACCCCCGGACAGGGGGATATGAGCAGTACTTC.

The chain joins TRBV6-1 to TRBJ2-1; maybe TRBD2 (7 bases). The length of the CDR3 is 12 residues. V lost 6 bases and J 9 bases, leaving 12 bases between the germline ends. CDR1 MNHNS and CDR2 SASEGT come from the germline V gene. The CDR3 DNA reads TGTGCCAGCAGCATGGGAGGGGGTGAGCAGTTCTTC. This codes for CASSMGGGEQFF.

V is TRBV19 and J is TRBJ1-2, with 9 bases fitting TRBD1. In germline, CDR1 is LNHDA, CDR2 SQIVND (reference sequence). The CDR3 is 16 amino acids. Germline trimming cut 4 bases from V and 3 bases from J; bases unmatched to any gene: 9. The chain's CDR3 is CASSTPGQGKDYGYTF. As DNA, the CDR3 is TGTGCCAGTAGTACCCCCGGACAGGGGAAAGACTATGGCTACACCTTC.

V is TRBV19 and J is TRBJ1-4; no firm D call. With 3 bases removed from V and 6 bases from J, the gap between germline ends came to 11 bases. Germline V CDR1 and CDR2: LNHDA, SQIVND (reference sequence). The CDR3 is 14 amino acids. CDR3 sequence reads: CASSILGRDEKLFF. For the CDR3, the DNA is TGTGCCAGTAGTATTTTAGGGCGGGATGAAAAACTGTTTTTT.

J is TRBJ2-1 and V is TRBV10-3; D is unclear. The CDR3 extends over 16 amino acids. V was shortened by 0 bases and J by 4 bases, with 13 bases between the two germline ends. Germline assignment: CDR1 ENHRY and CDR2 SYGVKD. This CDR3 is CAISESSVQMYNEQFF. The CDR3 DNA follows: TGTGCCATCAGTGAGTCATCAGTACAGATGTACAATGAGCAGTTCTTC.